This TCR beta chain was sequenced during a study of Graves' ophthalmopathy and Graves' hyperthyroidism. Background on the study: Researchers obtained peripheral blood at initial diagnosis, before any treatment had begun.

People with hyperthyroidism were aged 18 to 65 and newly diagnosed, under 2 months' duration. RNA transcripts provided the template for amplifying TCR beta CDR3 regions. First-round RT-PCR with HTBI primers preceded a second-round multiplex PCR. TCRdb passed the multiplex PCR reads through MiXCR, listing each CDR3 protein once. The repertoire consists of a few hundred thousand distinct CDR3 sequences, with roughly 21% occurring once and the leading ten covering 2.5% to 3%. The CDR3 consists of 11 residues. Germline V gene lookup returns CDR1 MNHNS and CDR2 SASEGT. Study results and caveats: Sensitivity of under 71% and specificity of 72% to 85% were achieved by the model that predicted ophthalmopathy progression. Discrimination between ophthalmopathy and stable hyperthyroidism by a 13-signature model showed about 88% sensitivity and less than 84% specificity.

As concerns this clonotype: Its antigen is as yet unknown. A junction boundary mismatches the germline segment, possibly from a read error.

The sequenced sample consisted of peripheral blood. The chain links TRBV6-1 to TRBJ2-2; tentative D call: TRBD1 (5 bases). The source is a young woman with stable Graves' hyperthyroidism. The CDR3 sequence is CALKGPGELFF. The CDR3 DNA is TGCGCCCTTAAGGGGCCCGGGGAGCTGTTTTTT.